This T cell receptor beta chain is from a study of long-term antiretroviral therapy in people with HIV. The CDR3 has 15 amino acids. V gave up 1 base and J gave up 6 bases, with 13 bases separating them. CDR1 SGHAT and CDR2 FQNNGV come from the germline V gene. Researchers report immunoSEQ v3.0 was run at survey level. TCRdb keeps only in-frame clones here, not all; method: immunoSEQ multiplex PCR. The table records 13,000 or so clones, roughly 78% of them present only once. The chain combines TRBV11-2 with TRBJ2-1; perhaps TRBD2 as D (7 bases). The receptor's source is a man aged 40-49 years with HIV. The sequencing used unsorted PBMCs, collected 3.2 years before starting antiretroviral therapy. This CDR3 is CASSLGGGAANEQFF. The CDR3 DNA reads TGTGCCAGCAGCTTAGGAGGGGGGGCGGCCAATGAGCAGTTCTTC. Drawing the rest from reference TRBV11-2 and TRBJ2-1, the complete variable domain is EAGVAQSPRYKIIEKRQSVAFWCNPISGHATLYWYQQILGQGPKLLIQFQNNGVVDDSQLPKDRFSAERLKGVDSTLKIQPAKLEDSAVYLCASSLGGGAANEQFFGPGTRLTVL.